This T cell receptor (beta chain) was sequenced for a study of cytomegalovirus exposure and HLA in healthy donors. Findings and limits, study-wide: Reported performance of the classifier showed diagnosis of cytomegalovirus status with high specificity and sensitivity. A later analysis revealed that TCR association rates differed between HLA loci, peaking at DRB1 and bottoming out at HLA-C. It was likely that a cluster of highly shared sequence variants was a sequencing artifact.

Points on this clone: As yet, its antigen is unknown.

V was shortened by 0 bases and J by 5 bases, with 8 bases between the two germline ends. The CDR3 is 15 residues long. Per germline, CDR1 MNHNS and CDR2 SASEGT. 13 Jbeta primers and 60 Vbeta primers were used for the PCR. Sequencing used immunoSEQ multiplex PCR; TCRdb keeps in-frame clones, though not all of them. The sample contains around 49,000 clones, around 81% of which appear only once. The sample comprised PBMCs. The chain recombines TRBV6-1 with TRBJ1-6; maybe TRBD1 (5 bases). This TCR was recovered from a man aged 25-45 years in good health and CMV-seropositive. The CDR3 nucleotides are TGTGCCAGCAGTGAAGCCCCGGGGGATAATTCACCCCTCCACTTT. It specifies CASSEAPGDNSPLHF.